This T cell receptor (beta chain) originates from a study of response to subunit inactivated influenza vaccine. The study, taken as a whole, reports: It was the authors' suggestion that each seasonal influenza vaccination recruits few new T cells.

Note on this clonotype: Its antigen is not identified.

TCRdb re-called the RT-PCR reads with MiXCR, one entry per CDR3 protein. The sample gives 400,000 to 650,000 distinct CDR3 sequences, 6.5% to 8% of which show up once; about an eighth is in the top ten. CDR1 and CDR2 (germline): SGHAT, FQNNGV. This CDR3 contains 14 residues. V was shortened by 5 bases and J by 10 bases, with 18 bases between the two germline ends. This sequence originates from a man between 50 and 70 years old who received an inactivated influenza vaccine. The sample consisted of PBMCs from blood, taken about 23 months after vaccination. The chain joins TRBV11-2 to TRBJ2-1; D not resolved. CDR3 nucleotides: TGTGCCAGCAGCCACCCCGACCAAGGCCTAGAGCAGTTCTTC. Encoded protein: CASSHPDQGLEQFF.